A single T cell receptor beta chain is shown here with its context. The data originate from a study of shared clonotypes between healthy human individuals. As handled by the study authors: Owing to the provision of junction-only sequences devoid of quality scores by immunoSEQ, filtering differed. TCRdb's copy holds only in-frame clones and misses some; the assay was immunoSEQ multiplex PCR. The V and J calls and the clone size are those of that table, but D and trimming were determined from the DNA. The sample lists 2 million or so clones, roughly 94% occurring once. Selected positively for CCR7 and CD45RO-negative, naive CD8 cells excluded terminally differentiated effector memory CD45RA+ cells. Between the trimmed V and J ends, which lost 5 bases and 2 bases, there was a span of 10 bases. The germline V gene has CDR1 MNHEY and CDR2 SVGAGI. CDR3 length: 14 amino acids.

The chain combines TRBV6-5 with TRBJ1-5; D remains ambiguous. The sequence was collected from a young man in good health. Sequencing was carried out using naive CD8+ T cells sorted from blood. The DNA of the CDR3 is TGTGCCAGCAGTCCAACGCAGGGCAATCAGCCCCAGCATTTT. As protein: CASSPTQGNQPQHF.